This T cell receptor (beta chain) was profiled in a study of PD-1 blockade in classical Hodgkin lymphoma. Findings and caveats of the study: Newly diagnosed patients were said to have less baseline TCR diversity than healthy donors did.

Comments on this clone: The antigen is unknown.

This CDR3 has 18 amino acids. Trimming stripped 0 bases from V and 1 base from J, with 19 bases between. The germline V gene has CDR1 SGDLS and CDR2 YYNGEE. Using immunoSEQ multiplex PCR, the repertoire was profiled, and TCRdb retains in-frame clones only, with some absent. The sample yields about 90,000 clones, 92% seen once. Every patient relapsed after autologous stem cell transplantation, and brentuximab vedotin exposure varied. This sequence joins TRBV9 and TRBJ2-5; weak D call: TRBD2 (5 bases). The sample consisted of peripheral blood mononuclear cells (PBMCs), taken before the second cycle of nivolumab. This TCR was recovered from a human donor with classical Hodgkin lymphoma. The CDR3, as DNA: TGTGCCAGCAGCGTAGGGTCGGGGAGCGGAGTTGCCCAAGAGACCCAGTACTTC. This gives the protein CASSVGSGSGVAQETQYF.